This T cell receptor (beta chain) was captured in a study of T-cell memory formation after mild COVID-19. TCRdb reprocessed the 5' RACE reads via MiXCR and lists one record per CDR3 protein. The data contain about 150,000 distinct CDR3 sequences, 25% of them singletons. The V end lost 9 bases, the J end lost 0 bases, and 6 bases lay between the germline ends. The CDR3 covers 11 residues. Germline lookup yields CDR1 LNHNV and CDR2 YYDKDF (reference sequence). Study conclusions and caveats: Memory cells collected pre-infection included some clones that later responded, suggesting cross-reactive memory joined.

This clonotype has just a few counts. Antigen unknown. The clonotype originates from an adult woman who had mild COVID-19 (a few samples of this study predate the infection). Cell type and time point are not known. The chain is built from TRBV15 and TRBJ2-7; no clear D gene. The sequencing input was PBMCs or a T cell subset sorted from them (not recorded which). The DNA for the CDR3 is TGTGCCACTAGAAGCTCCTACGAGCAGTACTTC. Protein product: CATRSSYEQYF.